The present T cell receptor (beta chain) was sequenced within a study of radiation and T cells in renal cell carcinoma. Germline V gives CDR1 LNHDA, CDR2 SQIVND (reference sequence). This CDR3 is 14 amino acids long. The V and J ends lost 6 bases and 3 bases respectively, with 14 bases between them. The treatment is: 15 Gy SBRT to primary tumor, nephrectomy 4 weeks later. Nephrectomy followed 15 Gy stereotactic body radiation by 4 weeks. Data came from immunoSEQ multiplex PCR; TCRdb stores just in-frame clones and leaves some out. The table has nearly 20,000 clones, less than 65% seen once. The rearrangement joins TRBV19 to TRBJ1-2; no definite D call. The source was tumor tissue, collected from a patient whose treatment included radiotherapy and nephrectomy. The receptor's source is a woman in her seventies with renal cell carcinoma. CDR3 residues: CASRASEPYYGYTF. Written as DNA, the CDR3 is TGTGCCAGTAGGGCCTCCGAACCCTACTATGGCTACACCTTC.